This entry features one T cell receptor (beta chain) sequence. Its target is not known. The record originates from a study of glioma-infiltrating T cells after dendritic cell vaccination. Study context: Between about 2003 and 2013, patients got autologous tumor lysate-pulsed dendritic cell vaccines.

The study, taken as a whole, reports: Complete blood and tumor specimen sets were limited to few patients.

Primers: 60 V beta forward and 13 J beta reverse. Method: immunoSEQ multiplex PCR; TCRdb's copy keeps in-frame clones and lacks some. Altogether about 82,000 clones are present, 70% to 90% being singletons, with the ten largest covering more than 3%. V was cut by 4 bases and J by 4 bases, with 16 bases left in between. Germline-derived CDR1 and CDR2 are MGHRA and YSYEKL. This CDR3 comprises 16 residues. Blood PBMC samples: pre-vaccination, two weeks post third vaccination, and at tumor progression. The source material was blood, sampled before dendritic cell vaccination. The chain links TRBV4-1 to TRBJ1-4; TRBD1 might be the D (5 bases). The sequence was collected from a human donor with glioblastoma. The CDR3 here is CASSPGDLAVNEKLFF. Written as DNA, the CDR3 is TGCGCCAGCAGCCCCGGGGACTTAGCCGTTAATGAAAAACTGTTTTTT.